The entry below describes one TCR beta chain. Since a much larger clone is just one base distant, this may be a read error. CDR1 is SGHAT, CDR2 FQNNGV, per germline. CDR3 length equals 14 residues. J gave up 9 bases and V 2 bases, and 6 bases lay outside the gene matches. These data are taken from a study of Graves' ophthalmopathy and Graves' hyperthyroidism. The authors amplified TCR beta CDR3 regions, and they did so from RNA transcripts for repertoire sequencing. The authors performed first-round RT-PCR with HTBI primers and then a second-round multiplex PCR. TCRdb called the multiplex PCR reads again in MiXCR, with one record for every CDR3 protein. The sample has around 400,000 distinct CDR3 sequences; roughly 21% are singletons.

This chain links TRBV11-2 with TRBJ2-7; TRBD2 aligns across 11 bases. The TCR comes from a woman younger than 35 with stable Graves' hyperthyroidism. Material for sequencing was peripheral blood. The CDR3 bases are TGTGCCAGCAGCTTAACTAGCGGGAGAAGGGGGCAGTACTTC. It yields the protein CASSLTSGRRGQYF.